A selection of T cell receptor beta chains follows, all from one sample in a study of T-cell reconstitution after alpha-beta-depleted transplantation in children. TCRdb reanalysed the PCR reads using MiXCR and keeps one entry per CDR3 protein. The table lists about 110,000 distinct CDR3 sequences, 20% to 25% of them singletons. Source: PBMCs, mostly from graft donor cells, taken 180 days after TCRalphabeta/CD19-depleted stem cell transplant. These TCRs come from a male patient aged 2 to 10 who had a stem cell transplant for chronic granulomatous disease, so the T cells may come from the graft donor. CDR3s include the opening cysteine and the closing phenylalanine or tryptophan. A D gene is named only where the DNA matches it firmly. Not every row has a clone size; where given, it reads once, few, many or a size class.

d_gene: NA
j_gene: TRBJ2-7
abundance: NA
v_gene: TRBV5-1
CDR3aa: CASSIPTGSYEQYF
CDR3nt: TGCGCCAGCAGCATACCGACAGGATCCTACGAGCAGTACTTC

d_gene: TRBD2
j_gene: TRBJ2-1
abundance: many
v_gene: TRBV20-1
CDR3aa: CSARGGLRGEDNEQFF
CDR3nt: TGCAGTGCTAGAGGGGGACTACGGGGAGAAGACAATGAGCAGTTCTTC

d_gene: NA
j_gene: TRBJ2-7
abundance: NA
v_gene: TRBV20-1
CDR3aa: CSARGQPSYEQYF
CDR3nt: TGCAGTGCTAGGGGCCAGCCCTCCTACGAGCAGTACTTC

d_gene: TRBD2
j_gene: TRBJ2-3
abundance: NA
v_gene: TRBV20-1
CDR3aa: CSAVVRPTSGGATDTQYF
CDR3nt: TGCAGTGCAGTAGTCAGGCCGACTAGCGGGGGGGCCACAGATACGCAGTATTTT

d_gene: TRBD2
j_gene: TRBJ2-1
abundance: NA
v_gene: TRBV5-5
CDR3aa: CASSQTSGATYNEQFF
CDR3nt: TGTGCCAGCAGCCAAACTAGCGGGGCAACCTACAATGAGCAGTTCTTC

d_gene: NA
j_gene: TRBJ2-2
abundance: many
v_gene: TRBV7-3
CDR3aa: CASSRTQGNTGELFF
CDR3nt: TGTGCCAGCAGCCGAACACAGGGGAACACCGGGGAGCTGTTTTTT

d_gene: NA
j_gene: TRBJ2-7
abundance: many
v_gene: TRBV29-1
CDR3aa: CSVGQGNEQYF
CDR3nt: TGCAGCGTTGGTCAGGGTAACGAGCAGTACTTC

d_gene: NA
j_gene: TRBJ2-5
abundance: many
v_gene: TRBV5-1
CDR3aa: CASSLGQKTTKETQYF
CDR3nt: TGCGCCAGCAGCTTGGGGCAGAAAACAACTAAAGAGACCCAGTACTTC

d_gene: NA
j_gene: TRBJ2-1
abundance: NA
v_gene: TRBV12-3/TRBV12-4
CDR3aa: CASSLGSGNEQFF
CDR3nt: TGTGCCAGCAGTCTTGGGTCCGGGAATGAGCAGTTCTTC

d_gene: NA
j_gene: TRBJ2-7
abundance: few
v_gene: TRBV5-1
CDR3aa: CASSLGRDYEQYF
CDR3nt: TGCGCCAGCAGCTTGGGGCGAGACTACGAGCAGTACTTC

d_gene: TRBD2
j_gene: TRBJ2-1
abundance: many
v_gene: TRBV5-4
CDR3aa: CASRTTSGRGNEQFF
CDR3nt: TGTGCCAGCAGGACGACTAGCGGGAGGGGTAATGAGCAGTTCTTC

d_gene: TRBD1
j_gene: TRBJ1-1
abundance: many
v_gene: TRBV25-1
CDR3aa: CASSAQGLNTEAFF
CDR3nt: TGTGCCAGCAGTGCACAGGGGCTGAACACTGAAGCTTTCTTT

d_gene: NA
j_gene: TRBJ2-7
abundance: NA
v_gene: TRBV7-7
CDR3aa: CASSLALPEKQYF
CDR3nt: TGTGCTAGCAGCTTAGCTCTACCAGAGAAGCAGTACTTC

d_gene: NA
j_gene: TRBJ2-5
abundance: NA
v_gene: TRBV12-3/TRBV12-4
CDR3aa: CASSPPPRFRETQYF
CDR3nt: TGTGCCAGCAGCCCCCCTCCCCGGTTTCGGGAGACCCAGTACTTC

d_gene: NA
j_gene: TRBJ1-2
abundance: NA
v_gene: TRBV6-2/TRBV6-3
CDR3aa: CASSYGYFGYTF
CDR3nt: TGTGCCAGCAGTTACGGCTACTTTGGCTACACCTTC

d_gene: NA
j_gene: TRBJ2-2
abundance: many
v_gene: TRBV20-1
CDR3aa: CSARGPNTGELFF
CDR3nt: TGCAGTGCTAGGGGTCCAAACACCGGGGAGCTGTTTTTT

d_gene: NA
j_gene: TRBJ2-1
abundance: NA
v_gene: TRBV6-2/TRBV6-3
CDR3aa: CASSFNSGEQFF
CDR3nt: TGTGCCAGCAGTTTTAACAGTGGTGAGCAGTTCTTC

d_gene: NA
j_gene: TRBJ1-5
abundance: few
v_gene: TRBV5-5
CDR3aa: CASSSRTDHQPQHF
CDR3nt: TGTGCCAGCAGCTCGAGGACAGACCATCAGCCCCAGCATTTT

d_gene: TRBD2
j_gene: TRBJ2-1
abundance: NA
v_gene: TRBV12-3/TRBV12-4
CDR3aa: CASSPSSGGRHNEQFF
CDR3nt: TGTGCCAGCAGTCCATCTAGCGGGGGGAGACACAATGAGCAGTTCTTC

d_gene: NA
j_gene: TRBJ2-1
abundance: many
v_gene: TRBV12-3/TRBV12-4
CDR3aa: CASSLGLGGNNEQFF
CDR3nt: TGTGCCAGCAGTTTGGGCCTGGGGGGAAACAATGAGCAGTTCTTC

d_gene: TRBD2
j_gene: TRBJ2-7
abundance: many
v_gene: TRBV20-1
CDR3aa: CSAGTSMDEQYF
CDR3nt: TGCAGTGCCGGGACTAGCATGGACGAGCAGTACTTC

d_gene: NA
j_gene: TRBJ2-1
abundance: few
v_gene: TRBV28
CDR3aa: CASSFEPHVKFF
CDR3nt: TGTGCCAGCAGTTTTGAGCCCCACGTTAAGTTCTTC